The next 30 T cell receptor beta chains were all read from a single sample in a study of OX40 agonist ivuxolimab in advanced cancers. Profiled with immunoSEQ multiplex PCR; TCRdb holds only in-frame clones, not every one. Of roughly 29,000 clones listed, approximately 86% were seen once; the top ten hold roughly 27%. Sequencing was performed on CD4+ or CD8+ T cells sorted from blood, taken in a trial of the OX40 agonist ivuxolimab. These TCRs come from an adult with an advanced solid tumor such as melanoma, head and neck, liver or kidney cancer.

The chain uses TRBV15 and TRBJ1-4; D possibly corresponds to TRBD1 (6 bases). V was trimmed by 1 base and J by 7 bases, leaving 13 bases between them. In germline, CDR1 is LNHNV, CDR2 YYDKDF (reference sequence). CDR3 length: 15 amino acids. The CDR3 bases are TGTGCCACCAGCAGAGGGGAGGGGGGTATTGAAAAACTGTTTTTT. Translation gives CATSRGEGGIEKLFF.

This sequence joins TRBV19 and TRBJ2-3; 9 bases map to TRBD1. V shed 11 bases and J 0 bases; nucleotides not matched to a gene: 9. Per germline, CDR1 LNHDA and CDR2 SQIVND (reference sequence). This CDR3 is built from 15 residues. The CDR3 DNA reads TGTGCCGGCCGTTTTGGGACAGGGAGCACAGATACGCAGTATTTT. Amino acid sequence: CAGRFGTGSTDTQYF.

The chain uses TRBV19 and TRBJ1-3; D is unresolved. CDR1 is LNHDA, CDR2 SQIVND, per germline (reference sequence). V was pared by 4 bases and J by 5 bases, with 12 bases between. This CDR3 contains 14 residues. The CDR3 bases are TGTGCCAGTAGTACCCCGGGGAGGAGAAACACCATATATTTT. Translation gives CASSTPGRRNTIYF.

This chain joins TRBV5-6 and TRBJ2-1, with D perhaps matching TRBD1 (6 bases). The V gene lost 8 bases and the J gene lost 2 bases, with 17 bases spanning the gap. Germline-derived CDR1 and CDR2 are SGHDT and YYEEEE. The CDR3 is 15 amino acids. The CDR3 nucleotides read TGTGCCAGTACCCGACACAGGGACGCCTACAATGAGCAGTTCTTC. It specifies CASTRHRDAYNEQFF.

The rearrangement joins TRBV7-9 to TRBJ2-7; 10 bases line up with TRBD1. In germline, CDR1 is SEHNR, CDR2 FQNEAQ (reference sequence). This CDR3 has 15 amino acids. The J segment lost 4 bases and the V segment lost 5 bases, leaving 8 bases of the junction unmatched. CDR3 DNA sequence: TGTGCCAGCAGCACTCCGGGACAGGGGAGGTACGAGCAGTACTTC. It is translated as CASSTPGQGRYEQYF. Together with reference TRBV7-9 and TRBJ2-7, the CDR3 gives the full variable domain: DTGVSQNPRHKITKRGQNVTFRCDPISEHNRLYWYRQTLGQGPEFLTYFQNEAQLEKSRLLSDRFSAERPKGSFSTLEIQRTEQGDSAMYLCASSTPGQGRYEQYFGPGTRLTVT.

The chain recombines TRBV10-3 with TRBJ2-7, with D perhaps TRBD1 (5 bases). The CDR3 is made up of 14 amino acids. V lost 0 bases, J lost 1 base, and 7 bases lay in between. Germline V gene sequence: CDR1 ENHRY, CDR2 SYGVKD. The CDR3 protein is CAISESPGSYEQYF. CDR3 sequence (DNA): TGTGCCATCAGTGAGTCGCCAGGGTCCTACGAGCAGTACTTC.

This chain joins TRBV7-8 and TRBJ2-2, with D perhaps TRBD1 (5 bases). V shed 9 bases and J shed 2 bases, with 10 bases lying between them. Germline V gene lookup returns CDR1 SGHVS and CDR2 FQNEAQ. This CDR3 is built from 13 residues. The CDR3 loop reads CASKGDNTGELFF. The CDR3 nucleotides read TGTGCCAGTAAAGGGGATAACACCGGGGAGCTGTTTTTT. The whole variable domain, filled in from reference TRBV7-8 and TRBJ2-2, reads GAGVSQSPRYKVAKRGQDVALRCDPISGHVSLFWYQQALGQGPEFLTYFQNEAQLDKSGLPSDRFFAERPEGSVSTLKIQRTQQEDSAVYLCASKGDNTGELFFGEGSRLTVL.

This chain links TRBV4-1 with TRBJ1-5; 7 nucleotides line up with TRBD1. V lost 1 base, J lost 0 bases, and 0 bases stayed unmatched. The CDR3 runs 15 residues. The germline V gene encodes CDR1 MGHRA and CDR2 YSYEKL. In DNA, the CDR3 is TGCGCCAGCAGCCAAGGGGACAGTAGCAATCAGCCCCAGCATTTT. Translating it yields CASSQGDSSNQPQHF.

This rearrangement joins TRBV7-9 to TRBJ2-7, with D possibly matching TRBD1 (6 bases). The CDR3 length is 15 residues. The germline V and J ends were trimmed by 3 bases and 0 bases, with 12 bases remaining between them. CDR1 and CDR2 from the germline V gene are SEHNR and FQNEAQ (reference sequence). The CDR3 DNA reads TGTGCCAGCAGCTTGGGGCAGGGGCGCTCCTACGAGCAGTACTTC. This gives the protein CASSLGQGRSYEQYF.

The chain couples TRBV7-8 to TRBJ2-3, with D unresolved. Trimming took 1 base from V and 0 from J, leaving 11 bases between them. The germline CDR1 and CDR2 sequences are SGHVS and FQNEAQ. The CDR3 length is 16 residues. The CDR3 sequence: CASSLEAGWSTDTQYF. CDR3 in DNA: TGTGCCAGCAGCTTAGAGGCAGGTTGGAGCACAGATACGCAGTATTTT. Complete variable domain (other parts from reference TRBV7-8 and TRBJ2-3): GAGVSQSPRYKVAKRGQDVALRCDPISGHVSLFWYQQALGQGPEFLTYFQNEAQLDKSGLPSDRFFAERPEGSVSTLKIQRTQQEDSAVYLCASSLEAGWSTDTQYFGPGTRLTVL.

This sequence joins TRBV25-1 and TRBJ1-1, with D possibly being TRBD1 (6 bases). V lost 5 bases and J 0 bases, leaving 10 bases between the germline ends. CDR3 size: 14 residues. Germline V gene lookup returns CDR1 MGHDK and CDR2 SYGVNS. Here the CDR3 reads CASSTRQVNTEAFF. CDR3 nucleotide sequence: TGTGCCAGCAGTACTCGACAGGTGAACACTGAAGCTTTCTTT.

J is TRBJ2-7 and V is TRBV6-5; TRBD1 aligns across 9 bases. The CDR3 extends over 15 amino acids. The ends lost 10 bases at V and 2 bases at J; junction bases unmatched: 12. Germline V gene data show CDR1 as MNHEY and CDR2 as SVGAGI. CDR3: CATHGWTGVTYEQYF. The CDR3 DNA sequence: TGTGCCACCCACGGATGGACAGGGGTTACCTACGAGCAGTACTTC.

The V gene is TRBV5-5, the J gene TRBJ1-1; possibly TRBD1 for D (5 bases). The V end lost 4 bases, the J end lost 0 bases, and 22 bases lay between the germline ends. CDR1 SGHKS and CDR2 YYEKEE come from the germline V gene (reference sequence). The CDR3 covers 18 residues. The CDR3 DNA is TGTGCCAGCAGCGATAGTGGGTGGGGACCCCTGATGAACACTGAAGCTTTCTTT. Amino acid sequence: CASSDSGWGPLMNTEAFF.

The chain joins TRBV11-2 to TRBJ2-7, with D perhaps matching TRBD2 (6 bases). Trimming removed 4 bases from V and 0 bases from J, with 13 bases in between. Germline loops: CDR1 SGHAT, CDR2 FQNNGV. The CDR3 extends over 15 amino acids. DNA for the CDR3: TGTGCCAGCAGCTCGGCGTTGGGGGGCTCCTACGAGCAGTACTTC. Amino acid sequence: CASSSALGGSYEQYF.

This clone was counted once. The chain couples TRBV29-1 to TRBJ1-1; a possible D gene is TRBD1 (5 bases). Germline lookup yields CDR1 SQVTM and CDR2 ANQGSEA. V gave up 4 bases and J gave up 4 bases, with 10 bases separating them. CDR3 length: 12 residues. The CDR3 sequence is CSVVAGGTEAFF. The CDR3 DNA follows: TGCAGCGTTGTCGCGGGGGGCACTGAAGCTTTCTTT.

This chain connects TRBV7-8 to TRBJ1-2; 7 bases are shared with TRBD1. This CDR3 is 16 amino acids long. Germline CDR1 reads SGHVS; CDR2 reads FQNEAQ. With V trimmed by 1 base and J by 6 bases, 11 bases remained unmatched. The CDR3 nucleotides are TGTGCCAGCAGCTTAGTACGAACACCCAGGGGGGATGGCTACACCTTC. Protein sequence: CASSLVRTPRGDGYTF. Full variable domain (missing parts from reference TRBV7-8 and TRBJ1-2): GAGVSQSPRYKVAKRGQDVALRCDPISGHVSLFWYQQALGQGPEFLTYFQNEAQLDKSGLPSDRFFAERPEGSVSTLKIQRTQQEDSAVYLCASSLVRTPRGDGYTFGSGTRLTVV.

This sequence joins TRBV6-5 and TRBJ2-1, with D unclear. The germline gives CDR1 MNHEY, CDR2 SVGAGI. The V end lost 0 bases, the J end lost 5 bases, and 5 bases lay between the germline ends. The CDR3 has 13 amino acids. The CDR3 sequence is CASSYSNNNEQFF. In nucleotides, the CDR3 is TGTGCCAGCAGTTACTCAAATAACAATGAGCAGTTCTTC.

The rearrangement joins TRBV5-6 to TRBJ2-2, with TRBD1 matching over 10 bases. The CDR3 is made up of 16 amino acids. Per the germline V gene, CDR1 is SGHDT and CDR2 is YYEEEE. V trimming: 3 bases; J trimming: 1 base; junction bases outside the gene matches: 3. CDR3 sequence: CASSWGTGENTGELFF. In DNA form, the CDR3 reads TGTGCCAGCAGCTGGGGGACAGGGGAGAACACCGGGGAGCTGTTTTTT.

The gene calls are TRBV4-1 and TRBJ2-7, with D maybe TRBD1 (6 bases). This CDR3 spans 15 amino acids. Germline values: CDR1 MGHRA, CDR2 YSYEKL. V was shortened by 0 bases and J by 3 bases, with 12 bases between the two germline ends. CDR3 coding DNA: TGCGCCAGCAGCCAAGAGGACAGTCTAGTCTACGAGCAGTACTTC. This encodes CASSQEDSLVYEQYF.

The chain employs TRBV11-2 and TRBJ2-2, with no clear D. The V end was cut by 3 bases, the J end by 1 base, with 6 bases between. In germline, CDR1 is SGHAT, CDR2 FQNNGV. The CDR3 runs to 14 residues. The CDR3 loop is CASSFFKNTGELFF. CDR3 sequence (DNA): TGTGCCAGCAGCTTCTTTAAGAACACCGGGGAGCTGTTTTTT.

V is TRBV5-6 and J is TRBJ2-1, with a weak D call TRBD2 (6 bases). The V gene lost 0 bases and the J gene lost 15 bases, with 16 bases spanning the gap. Germline V gives CDR1 SGHDT, CDR2 YYEEEE. The CDR3 loop spans 13 amino acids. The CDR3 sequence: CASSLGDFLEGFF. In nucleotides, the CDR3 is TGTGCCAGCAGCTTGGGGGATTTTCTGGAGGGGTTCTTC.

The rearrangement links TRBV28 to TRBJ2-5; 10 nucleotides line up with TRBD2. The length of the CDR3 is 17 residues. V lost 3 bases to trimming and J lost 2 bases; unmatched junction nucleotides: 9. Germline V gene sequence: CDR1 MDHEN, CDR2 SYDVKM. Here the CDR3 DNA reads TGTGCCAGCAGTTTCTCCTCAGCGGGGGGGAGGCAAGAGACCCAGTACTTC. As protein: CASSFSSAGGRQETQYF.

The chain couples TRBV27 to TRBJ1-2, with 7 bases identical to TRBD1. The CDR3 runs to 13 residues. Germline values: CDR1 MNHEY, CDR2 SMNVEV (reference sequence). J gave up 4 bases and V 5 bases, and 4 bases lay outside the gene matches. The CDR3 spells CASSADRVYGYTF. For the CDR3, the DNA is TGTGCCAGCAGTGCCGACAGGGTCTATGGCTACACCTTC.

The rearrangement uses TRBV4-1 and TRBJ2-3; no reliable D call. The CDR3 runs 13 residues. Trimming left V 1 base short and J 3 bases short, with 5 bases between. Germline V gene data show CDR1 as MGHRA and CDR2 as YSYEKL. The CDR3 nucleotides are TGCGCCAGCAGCCAAGTTGGGACAGATACGCAGTATTTT. Its translation: CASSQVGTDTQYF.

The chain couples TRBV11-2 to TRBJ1-1; D ambiguous. The V end lost 0 bases, the J end lost 2 bases, and 10 bases lay between the germline ends. CDR1 SGHAT and CDR2 FQNNGV come from the germline V gene. The CDR3 is 15 residues long. CDR3 residues: CASSLDPEGNTEAFF. The CDR3 coding sequence is TGTGCCAGCAGCTTAGACCCCGAGGGTAACACTGAAGCTTTCTTT. Full variable domain (rest looked up from reference TRBV11-2 and TRBJ1-1): EAGVAQSPRYKIIEKRQSVAFWCNPISGHATLYWYQQILGQGPKLLIQFQNNGVVDDSQLPKDRFSAERLKGVDSTLKIQPAKLEDSAVYLCASSLDPEGNTEAFFGQGTRLTVV.

The gene calls are TRBV2 and TRBJ1-1, with D uncertain. There are 11 residues in the CDR3. The V gene lost 6 bases and the J gene lost 8 bases, with 10 bases spanning the gap. CDR1 SNHLY and CDR2 FYNNEI come from the germline V gene. The CDR3 nucleotides read TGTGCCAGCAGGTCTCGAAGAGAAGCTTTCTTT. This encodes CASRSRREAFF.

This sequence joins TRBV7-2 and TRBJ2-7; a possible D gene is TRBD1 (6 bases). Trimming left V 3 bases short and J 4 bases short, with 13 bases between. CDR1 SGHTA and CDR2 FQGNSA come from the germline V gene. This CDR3 contains 14 residues. The CDR3 region is CASSFSEGVYEQYF. Here the CDR3 DNA reads TGTGCCAGCAGCTTCAGTGAGGGGGTGTACGAGCAGTACTTC.

The V and J genes are TRBV27 and TRBJ2-1; D may correspond to TRBD1 or TRBD2 (7 bases each). Per the germline V gene, CDR1 is MNHEY and CDR2 is SMNVEV (reference sequence). V dropped 0 bases and J dropped 14 bases, with 14 bases sitting between them. CDR3 length equals 13 residues. CDR3 sequence (DNA): TGTGCCAGCAGTTTATCGGCCAGGGGGAGGGAGTTCTTC. Protein product: CASSLSARGREFF.

The genes are TRBV28 and TRBJ2-3; TRBD2 matches at 9 bases. J gave up 2 bases and V 1 base, and 10 bases lay outside the gene matches. This CDR3 spans 18 amino acids. CDR1 is MDHEN, CDR2 SYDVKM, per germline. As DNA, the CDR3 is TGTGCCAGCAGTTTATACACCGGGACTAGCCTCTTCACAGATACGCAGTATTTT. Protein product: CASSLYTGTSLFTDTQYF.

The chain employs TRBV20-1 and TRBJ1-2; D unclear. Germline V gene data show CDR1 as DFQATT and CDR2 as SNEGSKA (reference sequence). The length of the CDR3 is 10 residues. V was clipped by 4 bases and J by 2 bases, with 2 bases between them. The CDR3, as DNA: TGCAGTGCTAACAACTATGGCTACACCTTC. Its protein is CSANNYGYTF.